This passage covers 18 T cell receptor beta chains from one sample sequenced in a study of blood T cell repertoires in COVID-19 (TCRdb year 2020). The protocol used for the library was the immunoSEQ multiplex PCR assay. TCRdb obtained this table from immuneACCESS and retained in-frame rearrangements with V and J assigned. These tables miss some clones; where compared with another copy, unresolved V genes account for less than half of the shortfall, and the remainder is unexplained. This sample has fewer than 200,000 clones in its table, and under 85% of those were observed once. Roughly 1.1% of the sample is taken by the ten largest. What was sequenced was peripheral blood. The receptors were gathered from a man in his 60s who had recovered from COVID-19.

This clone was seen many times. The chain links TRBV7-9 to TRBJ2-3; unclear D gene. V lost 1 base, J lost 8 bases, and 13 bases lay in between. The CDR3 is 14 amino acids. Germline V gene data show CDR1 as SEHNR and CDR2 as FQNEAQ (reference sequence). CDR3 sequence reads: CASSLGSTGATQYF. CDR3 nucleotide sequence: TGTGCCAGCAGCTTAGGTAGCACTGGAGCTACGCAGTATTTT.

The chain uses TRBV19 and TRBJ1-5, with a possible D match to TRBD1 (5 bases). The CDR3 loop spans 14 amino acids. CDR1 and CDR2 (germline): LNHDA, SQIVND (reference sequence). Trimming left V 3 bases short and J 7 bases short, with 13 bases between. CDR3 amino acids: CASSMSRPGQPQHF. DNA of the CDR3: TGTGCCAGTAGTATGTCGAGACCAGGGCAGCCCCAGCATTTT.

This clone has just a few counts. The V call is TRBV7-9, the J call TRBJ1-2; 7 positions match TRBD1. V lost 1 base to trimming and J lost 2 bases; unmatched junction nucleotides: 1. The CDR3 length is 14 residues. Germline values: CDR1 SEHNR, CDR2 FQNEAQ (reference sequence). CDR3 sequence: CASSLGQGNYGYTF. The CDR3 region has the DNA TGTGCCAGCAGCTTAGGACAGGGAAACTATGGCTACACCTTC.

In its sample, this clone was seen a few times. The rearrangement joins TRBV10-3 to TRBJ1-6; the match to TRBD1 covers 7 bases. CDR1 is ENHRY, CDR2 SYGVKD, per germline. The CDR3 has 15 amino acids. Trimming at V came to 4 bases and at J to 7 bases, leaving 7 bases not matched to a gene. The CDR3 here is CAISGTDRANSPLHF. CDR3 nucleotide sequence: TGTGCCATCAGTGGCACAGACAGGGCCAATTCACCCCTCCACTTT.

The chain is built from TRBV9 and TRBJ1-2; no clear D gene. The CDR3 totals 13 residues. V lost 2 bases and J 8 bases, leaving 13 bases between the germline ends. CDR1 SGDLS and CDR2 YYNGEE come from the germline V gene. As DNA, the CDR3 is TGTGCCAGCAGCGTGGGCAGCAGTAGGGGCTACACCTTC. Protein product: CASSVGSSRGYTF.

The chain employs TRBV5-4 and TRBJ2-7; 7 bases fit TRBD2. There are 16 residues in the CDR3. J lost 0 bases, V lost 0 bases, and 6 bases had no gene match. From germline, CDR1 is SGHNT and CDR2 YYREEE (reference sequence). CDR3 nucleotides: TGTGCCAGCAGCTTGGGAAGCGGGGTAAGCTCCTACGAGCAGTACTTC. Amino acid sequence: CASSLGSGVSSYEQYF.

V usage is TRBV7-2 and J usage is TRBJ2-3, with 11 bases aligning to TRBD2. Germline V gene sequence: CDR1 SGHTA, CDR2 FQGNSA. V shed 5 bases and J 4 bases; nucleotides not matched to a gene: 8. The CDR3 is 16 residues long. This CDR3 is CASSVPLAGESDTQYF. CDR3 DNA sequence: TGTGCCAGCAGCGTTCCACTAGCGGGGGAATCAGATACGCAGTATTTT.

The chain uses TRBV9 and TRBJ2-2; D is ambiguous. V lost 2 bases, J lost 2 bases, and 13 bases lay in between. The CDR3 loop spans 16 amino acids. Germline V CDR1 and CDR2: SGDLS, YYNGEE. The CDR3 here is CASSVDSRPNTGELFF. CDR3 nucleotides: TGTGCCAGCAGCGTCGATAGCAGACCCAACACCGGGGAGCTGTTTTTT.

The chain couples TRBV30 to TRBJ2-7; 8 bases fit TRBD1. The germline CDR1 and CDR2 sequences are GTSNPN and SVGIG (reference sequence). Trimming removed 1 base from V and 13 bases from J; junction bases left unmatched: 9. The CDR3 contains 12 residues. CDR3 sequence reads: CAWSERGTGVYF. CDR3 nucleotide sequence: TGTGCCTGGAGTGAAAGAGGGACAGGAGTTTACTTC.

V gene TRBV11-2 combines with J gene TRBJ2-1; 7 bases line up with TRBD2. Germline trimming cut 5 bases from V and 12 bases from J; bases unmatched to any gene: 7. Germline V gene sequence: CDR1 SGHAT, CDR2 FQNNGV. This CDR3 has 12 residues. CDR3 sequence reads: CASSPETSRQFF. DNA for the CDR3: TGTGCCAGCAGCCCAGAGACTAGCCGGCAGTTCTTC.

The V call is TRBV9, the J call TRBJ1-5; 7 bases are shared with TRBD1. In germline, CDR1 is SGDLS, CDR2 YYNGEE. This CDR3 is built from 16 residues. Trimming at V came to 0 bases and at J to 6 bases, leaving 9 bases not matched to a gene. The CDR3 DNA sequence: TGTGCCAGCAGCGTAGGGGCAGGGGGAACAGGTCAGCCCCAGCATTTT. As protein: CASSVGAGGTGQPQHF.

The chain has TRBV7-6 and TRBJ1-6; weak D call: TRBD1 (6 bases). Germline V gene data show CDR1 as SGHVS and CDR2 as FNYEAQ. The CDR3 has 14 amino acids. Trimming pared 1 base from V and 6 bases from J, leaving 7 bases between. Here the CDR3 reads CASSLGTANSPLHF. CDR3 sequence (DNA): TGTGCCAGCAGCTTAGGGACAGCTAATTCACCCCTCCACTTT.

The chain has TRBV6-2 or TRBV6-3 and TRBJ1-5; 7 bases align to TRBD1. V shed 5 bases, J shed 9 bases, and the junction held 4 bases outside the gene matches. The CDR3 extends over 12 amino acids. Germline lookup yields CDR1 MNHEY and CDR2 SVGEGT. The CDR3 nucleotides are TGTGCCAGCAGTACAACAGGGGTGCCCCAGCATTTT. Its translation: CASSTTGVPQHF.

This chain joins TRBV9 and TRBJ2-3; TRBD2 aligns across 9 bases. Germline CDR1 reads SGDLS; CDR2 reads YYNGEE. The CDR3 contains 15 residues. Losses at the gene ends were 0 bases for V and 6 bases for J; bases not matched to a gene: 5. Here the CDR3 reads CASSVAGGGADTQYF. DNA of the CDR3: TGTGCCAGCAGCGTAGCGGGCGGGGGGGCCGATACGCAGTATTTT. The complete variable domain, with remaining parts taken from reference TRBV9 and TRBJ2-3, reads DSGVTQTPKHLITATGQRVTLRCSPRSGDLSVYWYQQSLDQGLQFLIQYYNGEERAKGNILERFSAQQFPDLHSELNLSSLELGDSALYFCASSVAGGGADTQYFGPGTRLTVL.

With regard to this clone: Germline is not matched at one junction end, which may reflect a read error. The chain recombines TRBV11-3 with TRBJ2-2, with TRBD2 identical over 9 bases. Germline V gene sequence: CDR1 SGHNT, CDR2 YENEEA. The CDR3 length is 15 residues. CDR3 sequence (DNA): TGTGCCAGCAGCCTAGAGCGGGGGGAAGGCGGGGAGCTGTTTTTT. Its protein product is CASSLERGEGGELFF.

This chain links TRBV5-1 with TRBJ2-3; 15 nucleotides align to TRBD2. The CDR3 covers 18 residues. The V and J ends lost 4 bases and 5 bases, in that order; junction bases with no gene match: 11. Looked up from germline, CDR1 is SGHRS and CDR2 is YFSETQ. Written as DNA, the CDR3 is TGCGCCAGCAGCGGGACTAGCGGGGGGACGCCTTGGGGAGATACGCAGTATTTT. It codes for CASSGTSGGTPWGDTQYF.

This sequence joins TRBV2 and TRBJ1-4; D gene ambiguous. The CDR3 totals 14 residues. Between the trimmed V and J ends, which lost 3 bases and 5 bases, there was a span of 10 bases. Germline CDR1 is SNHLY and CDR2 is FYNNEI. Here the CDR3 reads CASSEGPPNEKLFF. The CDR3 coding sequence is TGTGCCAGCAGTGAGGGCCCCCCCAATGAAAAACTGTTTTTT.

This clone showed up just a few times. The genes are TRBV29-1 and TRBJ1-5, with a tentative D call TRBD1 (6 bases). Trimming shortened V by 6 bases and J by 5 bases, and 11 bases separated the two germline ends. Germline CDR1 SQVTM, CDR2 ANQGSEA. This CDR3 has 12 amino acids. In DNA form, the CDR3 reads TGCAGCGTCCGGGACACAGATCAGCCCCAGCATTTT. Translated: CSVRDTDQPQHF.